This T cell receptor (beta chain) was found in a study of preoperative IRX-2 immunotherapy in early breast cancer. Documented treatment: preoperative locoregional IRX-2 cytokine immunotherapy. Preoperative locoregional IRX-2 cytokine immunotherapy was tested in the phase Ib source study. Assay: immunoSEQ multiplex PCR; the TCRdb copy retains only in-frame clones and omits some. The sample carries roughly 26,000 clones, roughly four fifths recorded once. Germline CDR1 reads LNHDA; CDR2 reads SQIVND (reference sequence). J lost 5 bases, V lost 3 bases, and 11 bases had no gene match. The CDR3 consists of 17 residues.

The V gene is TRBV19, the J gene TRBJ2-2; 8 bases are a match to TRBD2. This material consisted of lymph node tissue, taken after IRX-2 immunotherapy. The sequence came from a human donor with breast cancer. The DNA for the CDR3 is TGTGCCAGTAGTATTTTTGGCGGGGGGAAGGAAACCGGGGAGCTGTTTTTT. It encodes CASSIFGGGKETGELFF.